These T cell receptor beta chains were read from a single sample in a study of CD8+ T cells in alopecia areata. The data were produced by immunoSEQ multiplex PCR, yet TCRdb's version contains in-frame clones alone and is incomplete. The sample consists of 95,000 to 120,000 clones, 55% to 70% of them appearing once. Sequenced: NKG2D-low CD8+ T cells sorted from blood. The receptor source for this set is a human donor with alopecia areata. The CDR3 runs from the conserved cysteine through the conserved F or W. The D gene is left open where the match is weak. Size is stated for part of the rows, as once, few or many counts, or as a class when the clone is expanded.

.	.	TRBV28	TRBJ2-2	TGTGCCAGCATGCGGTCACTGGCCTCGAACACCGGGGAGCTGTTTTTT	CASMRSLASNTGELFF
TRBD2	.	TRBV5-6	TRBJ2-1	TGTGCCAGCAGCTTGTCCAGCGGGATCTCCAATGAGCAGTTCTTC	CASSLSSGISNEQFF
.	.	TRBV4-1	TRBJ2-7	TGCGCCAGCAGCCAAGTCCCTGGACCCTCCTACGAGCAGTACTTC	CASSQVPGPSYEQYF
.	.	TRBV9	TRBJ2-1	TGTGCCAGCAGCGTAGAAGGGGGTGCTCCTGAGCAGTTCTTC	CASSVEGGAPEQFF
.	few	TRBV5-1	TRBJ2-5	TGCGCCAGCAGGGACTCCTCCGGGGAGACCCAGTACTTC	CASRDSSGETQYF
TRBD2	.	TRBV7-9	TRBJ2-1	TGTGCCAGCAGCCCCGGGGGGGTTCAGCATGAGCAGTTCTTC	CASSPGGVQHEQFF
TRBD2	.	TRBV7-8	TRBJ2-1	TGTGCCAGCAGCTTAGCTAGCGGGAGGACTAGCTACAATGAGCAGTTCTTC	CASSLASGRTSYNEQFF
.	.	TRBV29-1	TRBJ2-1	TGCAGCGTTGAAGGACGGATACTACCGAATAGGAATGAGCAGTTCTTC	CSVEGRILPNRNEQFF
.	.	TRBV5-6	TRBJ2-1	TGTGCCAGCAGTAACTCTGATGAGCGGTTCTTC	CASSNSDERFF
.	once	TRBV7-9	TRBJ2-7	TGTGCCAGCAGCCCCCCGGCGGACAGCTCCTACGAGCAGTACTTC	CASSPPADSSYEQYF
.	few	TRBV9	TRBJ2-1	TGTGCCAGCAGCGTAGGTGACAGCAAAAGCTCCTACAATGAGCAGTTCTTC	CASSVGDSKSSYNEQFF
.	few	TRBV4-1	TRBJ2-7	TGCGCCAGCAGCCCATCGGAGAAAAGCGAGCAGTACTTC	CASSPSEKSEQYF
TRBD2	.	TRBV4-1	TRBJ2-2	TGCGCCAGCAGCCATGGACTAGCGGGTAGGGTCGGGGAGCTGTTTTTT	CASSHGLAGRVGELFF
TRBD1	.	TRBV7-8	TRBJ2-1	TGTGCCAGCAGCTTATCGGGACAGTACAATGAGCAGTTCTTC	CASSLSGQYNEQFF
TRBD1	.	TRBV7-9	TRBJ2-3	TGTGCCAGCAGCTCCAGGGGGCAAGTAACGAGGGCAGATACGCAGTATTTT	CASSSRGQVTRADTQYF
.	.	TRBV27	TRBJ1-1	TGTGCCAGCAGTTTCGGGGGGATGAACACTGAAGCTTTCTTT	CASSFGGMNTEAFF
TRBD2	.	TRBV5-6	TRBJ2-7	TGTGCCAGCAGCTCGGGACTAGCGGGCTACGAGCAGTACTTC	CASSSGLAGYEQYF
TRBD1	.	TRBV25-1	TRBJ1-2	TGTGCCAGCAGCCCGGACAGGCATTATGGCTACACCTTC	CASSPDRHYGYTF
.	once	TRBV9	TRBJ2-7	TGTGCCAGCAGCGTTATGGGAAGCTCCTACGAGCAGTACTTC	CASSVMGSSYEQYF
.	.	TRBV19	TRBJ2-7	TGTGCCAGTGGGGCGACACTCTACGAGCAGTACTTC	CASGATLYEQYF
TRBD2	.	TRBV9	TRBJ2-1	TGTGCCAGCAGCGACAGACTAGCGGGAGGGCTATTCGAGCAGTTCTTC	CASSDRLAGGLFEQFF
.	.	TRBV27	TRBJ1-5	TGTGCCAGCAGTTTAAGCAGGGTAGGGGATCAGCCCCAGCATTTT	CASSLSRVGDQPQHF
.	.	TRBV2	TRBJ2-7	TGTGCCAGCAGGCACAGCACCTACGAGCAGTACTTC	CASRHSTYEQYF
.	.	TRBV7-9	TRBJ2-1	TGTGCCAGCAGCCCCCTAATTGTGCGGGACAATGAGCAGTTCTTC	CASSPLIVRDNEQFF
.	.	TRBV5-1	TRBJ1-2	TGCGCCAGCAGCTTGGCCCGGGACAACAGTGGCTACACCTTC	CASSLARDNSGYTF
TRBD2	.	TRBV15	TRBJ2-3	TGTGCCACAGCGGGAGGGGTGGCGGAGACAGATACGCAGTATTTT	CATAGGVAETDTQYF
.	.	TRBV4-1	TRBJ2-7	TGCGCCAGCAGCCATTATTTAGACCCCTCCTACGAGCAGTACTTC	CASSHYLDPSYEQYF
.	.	TRBV9	TRBJ1-2	TGTGCCAGCAGCATAGGGGTTTCTGAGTCCTCCTATGGCTACACCTTC	CASSIGVSESSYGYTF
.	few	TRBV29-1	TRBJ1-3	TGCAGCGTTGATCCGGGGATAGGAAACACCATATATTTT	CSVDPGIGNTIYF
TRBD2	few	TRBV7-9	TRBJ2-5	TGTGCCAGCAGCCAGAACGGGAGGGTCGACGTGGAGACCCAGTACTTC	CASSQNGRVDVETQYF
.	.	TRBV29-1	TRBJ2-1	TGCAGCATCCTGAGGGGGTTGGGTGAGCAGTTCTTC	CSILRGLGEQFF
.	.	TRBV5-4	TRBJ2-1	TGTGCCAGCAGCTTAACCGGGACACATGAGCAGTTCTTC	CASSLTGTHEQFF
.	few	TRBV4-1	TRBJ2-1	TGCGCCAGCAGCCAACGCCTCCATGAGCAGTTCTTC	CASSQRLHEQFF
.	.	TRBV27	TRBJ1-1	TGTGCCAGCAGTTTATCGACGGGCCCAGCCACTGAAGCTTTCTTT	CASSLSTGPATEAFF
TRBD2	.	TRBV15	TRBJ2-5	TGTGCCACCAGCAGAAGACTAGCGGGAGGAGAGACCCAGTACTTC	CATSRRLAGGETQYF
.	few	TRBV29-1	TRBJ1-2	TGCAGCGTTAGGTCAACGGGGGCGAACTATGGCTACACCTTC	CSVRSTGANYGYTF
TRBD1	.	TRBV11-1	TRBJ2-7	TGTGCCAGCAGTAGGGACAGTTTCTACGAGCAGTACTTC	CASSRDSFYEQYF
.	.	TRBV7-8	TRBJ1-2	TGTGCCAGCAGCTCCAGGACCCCCTTGTATGGCTACACCTTC	CASSSRTPLYGYTF
.	.	TRBV2	TRBJ2-3	TGTGCCACCGGGGTTGGAGTGGGAGATACGCAGTATTTT	CATGVGVGDTQYF
.	few	TRBV6-1	TRBJ2-4	TGTGCCAGCAGGAAAACTAGATGGGTCAAAAACATTCAGTACTTC	CASRKTRWVKNIQYF
TRBD2	.	TRBV29-1	TRBJ2-1	TGCAGCGTCGGGAAGCGGGAGGGGCAGTTCTTC	CSVGKREGQFF
TRBD1	.	TRBV7-1	TRBJ2-7	TGTGCCAGCAGTAACCGGGACAGGGGGCACTACGAGCAGTACTTC	CASSNRDRGHYEQYF
TRBD2	once	TRBV7-2	TRBJ2-5	TGTGCCAGCAGCAAGGGACTAGCGGGAGGGCCACAAGAGACCCAGTACTTC	CASSKGLAGGPQETQYF